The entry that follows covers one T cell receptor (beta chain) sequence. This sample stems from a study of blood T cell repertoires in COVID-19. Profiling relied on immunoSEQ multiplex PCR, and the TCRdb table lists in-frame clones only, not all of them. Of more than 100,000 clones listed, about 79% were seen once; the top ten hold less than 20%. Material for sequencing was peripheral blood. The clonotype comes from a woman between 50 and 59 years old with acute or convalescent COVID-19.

The CDR3 DNA sequence: TGCGCCAGCGGACAGCCAAGCTCCTACGAGCAGTACTTC. Translated: CASGQPSSYEQYF. V and J are TRBV5-1 and TRBJ2-7; tentative D call: TRBD1 (6 bases). This CDR3 region has 13 residues. Germline loops: CDR1 SGHRS, CDR2 YFSETQ. Trimming stripped 7 bases from V and 0 bases from J, with 11 bases between.